The rows below give T cell receptor beta chains drawn from one sample of a study of cytomegalovirus exposure and HLA in healthy donors. Clones were read by immunoSEQ multiplex PCR, and TCRdb kept only the in-frame ones, dropping some. The repertoire has about 160,000 clones, approximately 78% of them found once; the top ten carry less than 2%. Sequenced material: PBMCs. The receptor source for this set is a woman in her late teens or twenties in good health and CMV-seronegative. The CDR3 runs from the conserved cysteine through the conserved F or W. The order of the fields is D gene, clone size, V gene, J gene, CDR3 protein, CDR3 DNA. D genes are given only for firm matches. Size values are once, few and many counts, or a class for expanded clones, and some rows have none.

NA	NA	TRBV18	TRBJ1-4	CASSQGSEKLFF	TGTGCCAGCTCACAGGGGTCGGAAAAACTGTTTTTT
TRBD1	NA	TRBV2	TRBJ2-2	CASTWTGNTGELFF	TGTGCCAGCACCTGGACAGGGAACACCGGGGAGCTGTTTTTT
NA	NA	TRBV4-1	TRBJ1-1	CASSQDSREVFTLNTEAFF	TGCGCCAGCAGCCAAGATTCCCGAGAAGTCTTCACCCTCAACACTGAAGCTTTCTTT
TRBD2	NA	TRBV19	TRBJ2-1	CATLSQLASSYNEQFF	TGTGCCACCCTCTCCCAACTAGCGAGCTCCTACAATGAGCAGTTCTTC
NA	once	TRBV10-3	TRBJ1-1	CAISESSSFLTNKAFF	TGTGCCATCAGTGAAAGTTCCTCATTCCTGACTAACAAAGCTTTCTTT
NA	NA	TRBV7-9	TRBJ2-2	CASRGGDRFSNTGELFF	TGTGCCAGCAGAGGAGGGGACAGATTTTCGAACACCGGGGAGCTGTTTTTT
NA	NA	TRBV7-3	TRBJ2-6	CASTNGGFGANVLTF	TGTGCCAGCACCAACGGGGGATTTGGGGCCAACGTCCTGACTTTC
TRBD1	few	TRBV19	TRBJ1-6	CASKYTPGTGGQSPLHF	TGTGCCAGCAAATACACTCCCGGGACAGGGGGACAGTCACCCCTCCACTTT
TRBD1	NA	TRBV27	TRBJ2-7	CASSRTGSYEQYF	TGTGCCAGCAGTCGGACAGGGTCGTACGAGCAGTACTTC
NA	NA	TRBV6-5	TRBJ2-3	CASSYSRQGPTDTQYF	TGTGCCAGCAGTTACTCTAGGCAGGGGCCCACAGATACGCAGTATTTT
TRBD1	NA	TRBV2	TRBJ2-7	CASRVPGTGVHEQYF	TGTGCCAGCAGGGTCCCCGGGACAGGGGTCCACGAGCAGTACTTC
NA	NA	TRBV15	TRBJ2-7	CATSRDPTYEQYF	TGTGCCACCAGCAGAGACCCAACCTACGAGCAGTACTTC
TRBD2	NA	TRBV10-3	TRBJ2-7	CAISEGAAGEAYEQYF	TGTGCCATCAGTGAGGGGGCGGCGGGAGAGGCCTACGAGCAGTACTTC
TRBD1	NA	TRBV5-6	TRBJ2-3	CASSSGQGNTDTQYF	TGTGCCAGCAGCTCGGGACAGGGCAATACAGATACGCAGTATTTT
TRBD1	NA	TRBV4-1	TRBJ2-5	CASSQDRQGARGEQYF	TGCGCCAGCAGCCAAGATCGACAGGGGGCTCGGGGAGAGCAGTACTTC
NA	few	TRBV19	TRBJ2-7	CASSISGLDYEQYF	TGTGCCAGTAGTATCAGCGGCTTAGACTACGAGCAGTACTTC
NA	NA	TRBV5-1	TRBJ1-3	CASSLASGGLRHTPLSGNTIYF	TGCGCCAGCAGCTTGGCCTCGGGGGGGCTGCGCCACACACCCCTCTCTGGAAACACCATATATTTT
NA	NA	TRBV20-1	TRBJ1-6	CSAERDSPLHF	TGCAGTGCTGAGCGGGATTCACCCCTCCACTTT
TRBD1	NA	TRBV7-7	TRBJ2-3	CASSLGQGVDTQYF	TGTGCTAGCAGCTTAGGACAGGGGGTAGATACGCAGTATTTT
TRBD1	NA	TRBV19	TRBJ1-4	CASSPWTGNNEKLFF	TGTGCCAGTAGTCCCTGGACAGGGAATAATGAAAAACTGTTTTTT
TRBD1	NA	TRBV7-2	TRBJ2-3	CASSLSGGTADTQYF	TGTGCCAGCAGCTTATCAGGGGGCACGGCAGATACGCAGTATTTT
TRBD1	NA	TRBV11-2	TRBJ1-6	CASSSGTVYNSPLHF	TGTGCCAGCAGCTCCGGGACAGTTTATAATTCACCCCTCCACTTT
TRBD2	few	TRBV5-8	TRBJ2-1	CASSSSSGIWEQFF	TGTGCCAGCAGCAGCTCTAGCGGTATCTGGGAGCAGTTCTTC
NA	NA	TRBV27	TRBJ1-1	CASSSGIGVGEAFF	TGTGCCAGCAGTAGCGGCATTGGGGTCGGGGAAGCTTTCTTT
NA	NA	TRBV19	TRBJ1-4	CASSRIQGGPNEKLFF	TGTGCCAGTAGTCGGATACAGGGCGGGCCTAATGAAAAACTGTTTTTT
TRBD2	NA	TRBV25-1	TRBJ2-3	CASSERGLADRTDTQYF	TGTGCCAGCAGTGAGCGGGGACTAGCAGACCGCACAGATACGCAGTATTTT
TRBD2	NA	TRBV19	TRBJ2-3	CASSNYRLAGGPDTQYF	TGTGCCAGTAGTAATTATCGACTAGCTGGGGGACCGGATACGCAGTATTTT
TRBD2	NA	TRBV7-2	TRBJ2-1	CASSRLAPYNEQFF	TGTGCCAGCAGCCGACTAGCCCCCTACAATGAGCAGTTCTTC
TRBD1	NA	TRBV5-1	TRBJ2-7	CASRPGQNYEQYF	TGCGCCAGTAGGCCGGGACAGAACTACGAGCAGTACTTC
NA	once	TRBV27	TRBJ2-7	CASTMGPPYEQYF	TGTGCCAGCACAATGGGGCCCCCCTACGAGCAGTACTTC
NA	NA	TRBV27	TRBJ2-7	CASSLSFPRVSYEQYF	TGTGCCAGCAGTTTATCGTTTCCCAGGGTCTCCTACGAGCAGTACTTC
NA	NA	TRBV21-1	TRBJ2-7	CASNSGQGHAYEQYF	TGTGCCAGCAACTCAGGACAGGGCCATGCCTACGAGCAGTACTTC
TRBD1	few	TRBV5-6	TRBJ1-6	CASSSQGGYNSPLHF	TGTGCCAGCAGCTCCCAGGGGGGCTATAATTCACCCCTCCACTTT
TRBD2	NA	TRBV5-1	TRBJ2-7	CASSLALGTSLGNEQYF	TGCGCCAGCAGCTTGGCCCTTGGGACTAGCCTAGGAAACGAGCAGTACTTC
NA	NA	TRBV27	TRBJ2-3	CASSLRGEDTQYF	TGTGCCAGCAGTCTCCGCGGGGAGGATACGCAGTATTTT
NA	NA	TRBV11-2	TRBJ1-1	CASSLVTAANTEAFF	TGTGCCAGCAGCTTAGTCACCGCGGCGAACACTGAAGCTTTCTTT
TRBD1	NA	TRBV27	TRBJ1-2	CASSLGQGRTYGYTF	TGTGCCAGCAGTTTAGGACAGGGTAGGACCTATGGCTACACCTTC
NA	NA	TRBV18	TRBJ2-2	CASSKGGFTNTGELFF	TGTGCCAGCTCCAAAGGGGGATTCACCAACACCGGGGAGCTGTTTTTT
TRBD1	NA	TRBV6-1	TRBJ2-7	CASRSPGQGLEQYF	TGTGCCAGCAGGTCTCCGGGACAGGGGCTCGAGCAGTACTTC
TRBD1	NA	TRBV4-1	TRBJ1-6	CASSRVPTGAGGVDSPLHF	TGCGCCAGCAGCCGAGTGCCCACAGGGGCAGGGGGCGTGGATTCACCCCTCCACTTT
NA	once	TRBV6-1	TRBJ1-2	CASSSSGTRDGYTF	TGTGCCAGCAGTAGCTCCGGGACTCGGGATGGCTACACCTTC
NA	NA	TRBV28	TRBJ2-5	CASSLARATETQYF	TGTGCCAGCAGTTTGGCCAGGGCGACGGAGACCCAGTACTTC
TRBD1	NA	TRBV28	TRBJ1-4	CASSSWDRGMNEKLFF	TGTGCCAGCAGTTCCTGGGACAGGGGAATGAATGAAAAACTGTTTTTT
NA	NA	TRBV7-9	TRBJ1-1	CASSSGQNTEAFF	TGTGCCAGCAGCTCGGGACAGAACACTGAAGCTTTCTTT
NA	NA	TRBV9	TRBJ1-5	CASSVEGSNQPQHF	TGTGCCAGCAGCGTAGAGGGGTCCAATCAGCCCCAGCATTTT
NA	NA	TRBV5-6	TRBJ1-2	CASSLDPLGGHTF	TGTGCCAGCAGCTTGGACCCTCTTGGTGGCCACACCTTC
NA	NA	TRBV9	TRBJ1-4	CASSARVYSGGPNEKLFF	TGTGCCAGCAGCGCCCGCGTATACTCCGGGGGGCCGAATGAAAAACTGTTTTTT
NA	NA	TRBV29-1	TRBJ1-1	CSVDPLYNMNTEAFF	TGCAGCGTTGATCCTCTCTATAATATGAACACTGAAGCTTTCTTT
TRBD2	NA	TRBV11-2	TRBJ2-7	CASSLGPLAGSSYEQYF	TGTGCCAGCAGCTTAGGTCCTCTAGCGGGGAGTTCCTACGAGCAGTACTTC
TRBD1	NA	TRBV19	TRBJ1-4	CASNTDRANEKLFF	TGTGCCAGTAATACGGACAGGGCAAATGAAAAACTGTTTTTT
NA	few	TRBV7-2	TRBJ1-4	CASSLFPISGGLGEKLFF	TGTGCCAGCAGCTTATTTCCCATTTCAGGCGGACTTGGGGAAAAACTGTTTTTT
TRBD2	NA	TRBV10-3	TRBJ2-1	CAISAGGRSGNEQFF	TGTGCCATCAGTGCGGGCGGGAGGTCGGGGAATGAGCAGTTCTTC
TRBD2	NA	TRBV4-1	TRBJ2-2	CAGSQNERGGSTGELFF	TGCGCCGGCAGCCAGAACGAGCGGGGCGGGAGCACCGGGGAGCTGTTTTTT
NA	NA	TRBV5-1	TRBJ1-3	CASSLQAGNTIYF	TGCGCCAGCAGCTTGCAGGCTGGAAACACCATATATTTT
TRBD1	once	TRBV7-9	TRBJ2-1	CASSQGDGYYNEQFF	TGTGCCAGCAGCCAGGGGGACGGATACTACAATGAGCAGTTCTTC
NA	NA	TRBV28	TRBJ2-1	CASSSPGGRLSNEQFF	TGTGCCAGCAGTTCCCCCGGAGGGAGGTTAAGCAATGAGCAGTTCTTC